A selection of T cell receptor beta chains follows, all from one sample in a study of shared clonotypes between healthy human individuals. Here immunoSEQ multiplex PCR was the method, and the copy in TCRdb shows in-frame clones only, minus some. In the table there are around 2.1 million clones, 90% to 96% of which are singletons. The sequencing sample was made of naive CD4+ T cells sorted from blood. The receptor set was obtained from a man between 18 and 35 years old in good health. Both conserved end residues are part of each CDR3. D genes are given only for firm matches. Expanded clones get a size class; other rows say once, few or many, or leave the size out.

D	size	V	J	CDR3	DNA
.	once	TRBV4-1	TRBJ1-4	CASSLPGGLNEKLFF	TGCGCCAGCAGCCTACCAGGTGGGCTAAATGAAAAACTGTTTTTT
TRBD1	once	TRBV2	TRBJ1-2	CASSISRDSNFVPDDYGYTF	TGTGCCAGCAGTATTTCCCGGGACAGTAACTTCGTGCCCGACGACTATGGCTACACCTTC
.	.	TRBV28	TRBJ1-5	CASSTGTWRQPQHF	TGTGCCAGCAGTACCGGGACTTGGCGTCAGCCCCAGCATTTT
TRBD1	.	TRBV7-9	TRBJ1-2	CASSSSDRLKYGYTF	TGTGCCAGCAGCTCTTCGGACAGGCTTAAGTATGGCTACACCTTC
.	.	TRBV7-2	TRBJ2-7	CASSLPTGNSEQYF	TGTGCCAGCAGCTTACCGACAGGAAACTCCGAGCAGTACTTC
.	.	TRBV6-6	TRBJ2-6	CATAEGANVLTF	TGTGCCACGGCGGAAGGGGCCAACGTCCTGACTTTC
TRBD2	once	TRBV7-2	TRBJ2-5	CASSSSGTHQETQYF	TGTGCCAGCAGCTCTAGCGGGACCCACCAAGAGACCCAGTACTTC
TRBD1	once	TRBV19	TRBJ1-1	CASSTLGQGGTEAFF	TGTGCCAGTAGTACCCTGGGACAGGGGGGGACTGAAGCTTTCTTT
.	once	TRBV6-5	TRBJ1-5	CASSSDRAYKPQHF	TGTGCCAGCAGTTCCGACCGAGCGTATAAGCCCCAGCATTTT
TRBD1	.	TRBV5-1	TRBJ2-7	CASSLTGGMGEQYF	TGCGCCAGCAGCTTGACAGGGGGCATGGGCGAGCAGTACTTC
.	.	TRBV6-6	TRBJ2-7	CASSYFGDRREQYF	TGTGCCAGCAGTTACTTTGGGGATCGGCGCGAGCAGTACTTC
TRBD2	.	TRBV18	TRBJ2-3	CASSPPGLAGGPRTDTQYF	TGTGCCAGCTCACCCCCGGGACTAGCGGGAGGGCCGCGCACAGATACGCAGTATTTT
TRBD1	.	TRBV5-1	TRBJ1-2	CASSLEGQGASNYGYTF	TGCGCCAGCAGCTTGGAAGGACAGGGGGCTTCTAACTATGGCTACACCTTC
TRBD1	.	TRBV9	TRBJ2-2	CASSANPSGTGSGGGELFF	TGTGCCAGCAGCGCCAACCCTTCCGGGACAGGTTCAGGTGGCGGGGAGCTGTTTTTT
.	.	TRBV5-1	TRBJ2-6	CASSLASTSGANVLTF	TGCGCCAGCAGCTTGGCCTCGACCAGTGGGGCCAACGTCCTGACTTTC
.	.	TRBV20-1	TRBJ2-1	CSALDGNEQFF	TGCAGTGCTCTTGACGGGAATGAGCAGTTCTTC
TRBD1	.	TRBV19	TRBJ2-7	CASSRDRGAYEQYF	TGTGCCAGTAGTAGAGACAGGGGAGCCTACGAGCAGTACTTC
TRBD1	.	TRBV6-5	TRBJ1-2	CASRDREHYGYTF	TGTGCCAGCAGGGACAGGGAGCACTATGGCTACACCTTC
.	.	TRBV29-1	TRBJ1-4	CSVAGTTNEKLFF	TGCAGCGTTGCCGGGACAACTAATGAAAAACTGTTTTTT
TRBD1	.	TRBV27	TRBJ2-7	CASRDRSSSYEQYF	TGTGCCAGTCGGGACAGATCCAGCTCCTACGAGCAGTACTTC
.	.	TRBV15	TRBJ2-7	CATSRGGVGGEEQYF	TGTGCCACCAGCAGAGGCGGGGTCGGGGGCGAGGAGCAGTACTTC
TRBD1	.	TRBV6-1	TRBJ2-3	CASSEGDRVSYF	TGTGCCAGCAGTGAGGGAGACAGGGTCTCGTATTTT
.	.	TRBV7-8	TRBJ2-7	CASSLAEGGPYEQYF	TGTGCCAGCAGCTTAGCTGAGGGTGGGCCCTACGAGCAGTACTTC
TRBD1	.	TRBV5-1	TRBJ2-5	CASSLTGTGLQETQYF	TGCGCCAGCAGCTTGACCGGGACAGGGTTACAAGAGACCCAGTACTTC
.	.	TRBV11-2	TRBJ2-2	CASSTMGGRFIGELFF	TGTGCCAGCAGCACGATGGGGGGCCGGTTTATCGGGGAGCTGTTTTTT
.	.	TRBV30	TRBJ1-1	CAWSVQANTEAFF	TGTGCCTGGAGTGTACAGGCTAACACTGAAGCTTTCTTT
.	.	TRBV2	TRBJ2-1	CASSGRLENEQFF	TGTGCCAGCTCTGGGAGACTAGAAAATGAGCAGTTCTTC
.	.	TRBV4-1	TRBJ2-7	CASSQVHLLVEQYF	TGCGCCAGCAGCCAAGTTCATCTCCTCGTCGAGCAGTACTTC
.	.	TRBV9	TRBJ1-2	CASSVQGGPHGYTF	TGTGCCAGCAGCGTACAAGGGGGTCCCCATGGCTACACCTTC
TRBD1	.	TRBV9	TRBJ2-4	CASSPGQGADIQYF	TGTGCCAGCAGCCCTGGACAGGGGGCAGACATTCAGTACTTC
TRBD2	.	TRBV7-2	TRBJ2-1	CASTGGLAGSMPNEQFF	TGTGCCAGCACCGGCGGACTAGCGGGATCGATGCCCAATGAGCAGTTCTTC
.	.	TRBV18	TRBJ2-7	CASSPTGIRRGEQYF	TGTGCCAGCTCACCGACCGGGATTCGGAGGGGCGAGCAGTACTTC
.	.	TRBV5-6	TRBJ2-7	CASAQSWVTYEQYF	TGTGCCAGCGCACAGAGTTGGGTTACCTACGAGCAGTACTTC
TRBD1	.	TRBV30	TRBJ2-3	CAWDRASTDTQYF	TGTGCCTGGGACAGGGCTAGCACAGATACGCAGTATTTT
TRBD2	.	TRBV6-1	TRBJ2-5	CASSGTGGVETQYF	TGTGCCAGCAGTGGAACGGGAGGGGTAGAGACCCAGTACTTC
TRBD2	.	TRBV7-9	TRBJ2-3	CASSLAGTNTQYF	TGTGCCAGCAGCTTAGCCGGGACTAATACGCAGTATTTT
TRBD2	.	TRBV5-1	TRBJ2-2	CASSLSSGASNTGELFF	TGCGCCAGCAGCTTGAGTAGCGGGGCTTCGAACACCGGGGAGCTGTTTTTT
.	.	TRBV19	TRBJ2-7	CATAGTDYYEQYF	TGTGCCACCGCAGGGACTGATTACTACGAGCAGTACTTC
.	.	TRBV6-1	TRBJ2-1	CASNRQGSWDEQFF	TGTGCCAGCAATCGGCAGGGGTCGTGGGATGAGCAGTTCTTC
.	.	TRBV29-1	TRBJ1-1	CSAAGGRDTEAFF	TGCAGCGCCGCGGGGGGAAGGGACACTGAAGCTTTCTTT
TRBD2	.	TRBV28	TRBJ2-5	CASSGILDGGARETQYF	TGTGCCAGCAGTGGAATACTTGACGGGGGGGCCCGAGAGACCCAGTACTTC
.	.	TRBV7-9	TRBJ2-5	CASSLAPRVTYQETQYF	TGTGCCAGCAGCTTAGCCCCAAGAGTGACGTACCAAGAGACCCAGTACTTC
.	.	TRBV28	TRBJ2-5	CASSSQVPGGLETQYF	TGTGCCAGCAGTTCTCAGGTCCCCGGAGGCTTAGAGACCCAGTACTTC
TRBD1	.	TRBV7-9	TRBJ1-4	CASSYRGNNEKLFF	TGTGCCAGCAGCTACAGGGGTAATAATGAAAAACTGTTTTTT
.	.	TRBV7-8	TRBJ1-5	CASSRNIQGVGSNQPQHF	TGTGCCAGCAGCCGAAACATTCAGGGTGTTGGTAGCAATCAGCCCCAGCATTTT
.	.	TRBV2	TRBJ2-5	CASSRMRGGQETQYF	TGTGCCAGCAGTCGAATGAGGGGGGGCCAAGAGACCCAGTACTTC
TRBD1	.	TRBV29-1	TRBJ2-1	CSVGTGSQNEQFF	TGCAGCGTTGGGACAGGCTCGCAAAATGAGCAGTTCTTC
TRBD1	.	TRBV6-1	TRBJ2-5	CASSSGDSQETQYF	TGTGCCAGCAGCTCCGGGGACAGCCAAGAGACCCAGTACTTC
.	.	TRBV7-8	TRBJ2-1	CASSLGDIYNEQFF	TGTGCCAGCAGCTTAGGGGACATATACAATGAGCAGTTCTTC
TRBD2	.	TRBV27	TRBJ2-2	CASSFSGTSGRTGELFF	TGTGCCAGCAGTTTCTCCGGGACTAGCGGGAGAACCGGGGAGCTGTTTTTT
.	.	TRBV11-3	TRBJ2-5	CASSLGSRQAETQYF	TGTGCCAGCAGCTTAGGATCCCGACAGGCCGAGACCCAGTACTTC
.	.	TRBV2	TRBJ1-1	CASSGEGANTEAFF	TGTGCCAGCAGTGGAGAAGGGGCCAACACTGAAGCTTTCTTT
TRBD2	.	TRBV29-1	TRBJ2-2	CSVRAGGKTGELFF	TGCAGCGTGCGAGCGGGAGGGAAGACCGGGGAGCTGTTTTTT
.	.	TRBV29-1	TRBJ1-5	CSVGVGTSNQPQHF	TGCAGCGTTGGTGTTGGGACGTCGAATCAGCCCCAGCATTTT